This T cell receptor (beta chain) was identified in a study of cytomegalovirus exposure and HLA in healthy donors. V was clipped by 3 bases and J by 7 bases; unmatched bases: 6. This CDR3 is built from 15 residues. The germline CDR1 and CDR2 sequences are SGDLS and YYNGEE. PCR involved 60 Vbeta and 13 Jbeta primers. Some clones are missing from TCRdb's copy, which holds only in-frame ones; the method was immunoSEQ multiplex PCR. The sample has 150,000 to 200,000 clones, roughly 82% seen once. Sequenced sample: PBMCs. This chain connects TRBV9 to TRBJ2-1; 11 bases map to TRBD2. The source is a woman in her forties or fifties in good health and CMV-seronegative. The CDR3 protein is CASSEQTSGGNEQFF. The CDR3 nucleotides are TGTGCCAGCAGCGAGCAAACTAGCGGGGGAAATGAGCAGTTCTTC.